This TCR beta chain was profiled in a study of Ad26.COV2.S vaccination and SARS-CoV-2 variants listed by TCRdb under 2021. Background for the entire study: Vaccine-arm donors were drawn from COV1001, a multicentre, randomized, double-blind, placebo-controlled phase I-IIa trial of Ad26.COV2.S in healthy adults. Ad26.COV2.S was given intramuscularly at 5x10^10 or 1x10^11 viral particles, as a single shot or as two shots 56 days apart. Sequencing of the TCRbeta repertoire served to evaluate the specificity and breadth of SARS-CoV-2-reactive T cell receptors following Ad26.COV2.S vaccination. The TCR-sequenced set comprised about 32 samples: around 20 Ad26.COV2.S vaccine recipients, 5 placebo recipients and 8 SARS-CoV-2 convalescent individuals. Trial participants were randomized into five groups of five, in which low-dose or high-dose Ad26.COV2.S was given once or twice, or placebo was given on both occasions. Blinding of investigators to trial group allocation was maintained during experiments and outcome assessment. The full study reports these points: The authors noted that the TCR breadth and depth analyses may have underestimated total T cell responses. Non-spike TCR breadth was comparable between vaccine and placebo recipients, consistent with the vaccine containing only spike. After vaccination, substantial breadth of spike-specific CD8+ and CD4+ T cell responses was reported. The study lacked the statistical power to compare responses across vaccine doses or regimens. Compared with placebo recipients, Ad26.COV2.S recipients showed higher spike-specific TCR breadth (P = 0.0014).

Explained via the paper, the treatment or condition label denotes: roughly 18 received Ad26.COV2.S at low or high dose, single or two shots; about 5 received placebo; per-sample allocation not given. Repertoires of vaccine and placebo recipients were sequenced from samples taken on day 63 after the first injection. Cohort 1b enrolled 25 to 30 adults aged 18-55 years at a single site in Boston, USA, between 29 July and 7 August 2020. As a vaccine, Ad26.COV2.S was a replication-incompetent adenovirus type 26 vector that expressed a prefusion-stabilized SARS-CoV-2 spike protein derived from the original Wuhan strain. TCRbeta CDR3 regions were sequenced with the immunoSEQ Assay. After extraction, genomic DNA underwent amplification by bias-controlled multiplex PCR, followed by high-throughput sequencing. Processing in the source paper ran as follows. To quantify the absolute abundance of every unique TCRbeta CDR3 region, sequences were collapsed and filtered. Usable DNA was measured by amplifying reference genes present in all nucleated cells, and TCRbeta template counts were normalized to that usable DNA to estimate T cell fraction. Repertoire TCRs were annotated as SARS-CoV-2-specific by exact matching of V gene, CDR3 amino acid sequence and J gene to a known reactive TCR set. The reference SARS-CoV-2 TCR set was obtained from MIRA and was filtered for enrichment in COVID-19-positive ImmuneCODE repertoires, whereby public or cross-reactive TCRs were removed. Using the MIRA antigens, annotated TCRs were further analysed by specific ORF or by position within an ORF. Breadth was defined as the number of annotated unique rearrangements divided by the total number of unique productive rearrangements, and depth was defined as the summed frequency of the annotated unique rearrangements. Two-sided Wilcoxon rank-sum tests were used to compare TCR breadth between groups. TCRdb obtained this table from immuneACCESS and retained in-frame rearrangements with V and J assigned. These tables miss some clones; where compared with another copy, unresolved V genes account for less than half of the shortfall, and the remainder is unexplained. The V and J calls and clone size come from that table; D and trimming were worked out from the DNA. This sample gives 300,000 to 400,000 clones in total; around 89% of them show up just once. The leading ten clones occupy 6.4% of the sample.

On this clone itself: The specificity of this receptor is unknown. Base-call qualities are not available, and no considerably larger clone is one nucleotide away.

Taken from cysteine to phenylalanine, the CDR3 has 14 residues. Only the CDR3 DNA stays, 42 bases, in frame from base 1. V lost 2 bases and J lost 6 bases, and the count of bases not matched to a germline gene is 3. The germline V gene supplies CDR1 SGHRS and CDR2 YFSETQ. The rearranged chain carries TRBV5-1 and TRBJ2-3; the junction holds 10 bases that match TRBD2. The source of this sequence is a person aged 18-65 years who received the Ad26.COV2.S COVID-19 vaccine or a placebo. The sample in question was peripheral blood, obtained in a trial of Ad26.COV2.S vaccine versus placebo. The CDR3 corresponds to CASSLAGGRDTQYF. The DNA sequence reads TGCGCCAGCAGCTTAGCGGGGGGGCGGGATACGCAGTATTTT.